One and the same sample provided the 18 T cell receptor beta chains below, sequenced in a study of OX40 agonist ivuxolimab in advanced cancers. Repertoires were generated with immunoSEQ multiplex PCR, while TCRdb's copy carries only in-frame clones and drops some. The table records 90,000 to 150,000 clones, over 75% of them present only once. The specimen was CD4+ or CD8+ T cells sorted from blood, collected in a trial of the OX40 agonist ivuxolimab. All receptors come from an adult with an advanced solid tumor such as melanoma, head and neck, liver or kidney cancer.

The chain couples TRBV7-2 to TRBJ1-2; no clear D. The CDR3 loop spans 12 amino acids. Trimming pared 2 bases from V and 8 bases from J, leaving 9 bases between. CDR1 SGHTA and CDR2 FQGNSA come from the germline V gene. CDR3 residues: CASSLNPRGYTF. As DNA, the CDR3 is TGTGCCAGCAGCTTAAACCCCAGGGGCTACACCTTC. Using reference TRBV7-2 and TRBJ1-2 for the parts outside the CDR3, the full variable domain is GAGVSQSPSNKVTEKGKDVELRCDPISGHTALYWYRQSLGQGLEFLIYFQGNSAPDKSGLPSDRFSAERTGGSVSTLTIQRTQQEDSAVYLCASSLNPRGYTFGSGTRLTVV.

V gene TRBV7-9 combines with J gene TRBJ1-4; D might be TRBD1 (5 bases). This CDR3 contains 15 residues. Trimming cost V 1 base and J 5 bases, with 11 bases left between them. Germline loops: CDR1 SEHNR, CDR2 FQNEAQ (reference sequence). The CDR3 region is CASSLGLGENEKLFF. The CDR3 region has the DNA TGTGCCAGCAGCTTAGGATTAGGGGAAAATGAAAAACTGTTTTTT.

To note about this clone: The junction differs from germline at one of its ends, possibly a read error. The chain has TRBV7-7 and TRBJ1-4; 10 nucleotides align to TRBD1. The CDR3 extends over 16 amino acids. CDR1 SSHAT and CDR2 FNYEAQ come from the germline V gene (reference sequence). For the CDR3, the DNA is TGTGCTAGCAGCTGGGACAGGGGCTCGACTAATGAAAAACTGTTTTTT. Translation gives CASSWDRGSTNEKLFF.

This chain uses TRBV7-6 with TRBJ2-5; no clear D. CDR3 length: 13 amino acids. The ends were cut back, 1 base at V and 0 bases at J, with 3 bases in the middle. The germline V gene has CDR1 SGHVS and CDR2 FNYEAQ. The CDR3 loop is CASSLGNQETQYF. The DNA for the CDR3 is TGTGCCAGCAGCTTAGGCAACCAAGAGACCCAGTACTTC.

As for this clone: Other DNA sequences in this sample translate to the same CDR3. V and J are TRBV30 and TRBJ1-5; D remains ambiguous. V was shortened by 0 bases and J by 4 bases, with 10 bases between the two germline ends. The CDR3 sequence is 14 residues long. Germline V gene data show CDR1 as GTSNPN and CDR2 as SVGIG (reference sequence). Here the CDR3 DNA reads TGTGCCTGGAGTGTACAATTAGGGAATCAGCCCCAGCATTTT. Its protein product is CAWSVQLGNQPQHF.

This clone occurred a few times. The chain joins TRBV7-2 to TRBJ1-2; D is unresolved. Germline assignment: CDR1 SGHTA and CDR2 FQGNSA. V shed 5 bases and J shed 4 bases, with 17 bases lying between them. CDR3 length equals 15 residues. Here the CDR3 reads CASSTYRATGYGYTF. The CDR3 DNA is TGTGCCAGCAGCACCTACCGTGCCACGGGCTATGGCTACACCTTC.

The chain has TRBV30 and TRBJ1-2; D gene ambiguous. The CDR3 is 15 amino acids. The ends were cut back, 3 bases at V and 1 base at J, with 15 bases in the middle. Germline V gene sequence: CDR1 GTSNPN, CDR2 SVGIG (reference sequence). The CDR3 sequence: CAWSASPLFNYGYTF. CDR3 bases: TGTGCCTGGAGCGCCTCACCCCTTTTTAACTATGGCTACACCTTC.

CDR3 in DNA: TGTGCCAGCAGTGAGGGGCGCAATCAGCCCCAGCATTTT. It specifies CASSEGRNQPQHF. The V call is TRBV2, the J call TRBJ1-5, with D possibly TRBD1 on 5 matching bases. Per germline, CDR1 SNHLY and CDR2 FYNNEI. The CDR3 has 13 residues. Trimming left V 3 bases short and J 2 bases short, with 5 bases between.

V is TRBV4-2 and J is TRBJ2-5; D remains ambiguous. The CDR3 consists of 15 residues. Trimming took 0 bases from V and 2 from J, leaving 10 bases between them. Germline-derived CDR1 and CDR2 are LGHNA and YNFKEQ. The CDR3 bases are TGTGCCAGCAGCCAAGATCCTAGAGCGCAAGAGACCCAGTACTTC. Its translation is CASSQDPRAQETQYF.

The V and J genes are TRBV4-3 and TRBJ2-1, with D possibly TRBD2 on 5 matching bases. With 1 base removed from V and 8 bases from J, the gap between germline ends came to 18 bases. CDR1 and CDR2 from the germline V gene are LGHNA and YSLEER. The CDR3 runs to 16 residues. CDR3 DNA: TGCGCCAGCAGCCAAGTACCGGGATTTCGTACCGATGAGCAGTTCTTC. Translation gives CASSQVPGFRTDEQFF.

The chain joins TRBV19 to TRBJ2-5; a weak D match, TRBD1 (6 bases). Germline V gives CDR1 LNHDA, CDR2 SQIVND (reference sequence). V was pared by 6 bases and J by 4 bases, with 21 bases between. The length of the CDR3 is 16 residues. CDR3 protein: CASRDLGATSGETQYF. The CDR3 nucleotides read TGTGCCAGTAGGGACCTGGGGGCCACTAGTGGAGAGACCCAGTACTTC.

The chain is built from TRBV4-2 and TRBJ2-7; D remains unclear. CDR3 length: 14 residues. Germline values: CDR1 LGHNA, CDR2 YNFKEQ. V shed 1 base and J shed 1 base, with 8 bases lying between them. CDR3 region: CASSQGQVSYEQYF. In nucleotides, the CDR3 is TGTGCCAGCAGCCAAGGCCAGGTGTCCTACGAGCAGTACTTC.

The chain recombines TRBV2 with TRBJ2-7, with 10 bases that match TRBD1. Trimming took 6 bases from V and 3 from J; bases not matched to a gene: 5. In germline, CDR1 is SNHLY, CDR2 FYNNEI. This CDR3 comprises 14 residues. The CDR3 region has the DNA TGTGCCAGCAGCGGGACAGGGGTGGGCTACGAGCAGTACTTC. Residues: CASSGTGVGYEQYF. Full variable domain (outside the CDR3, taken from reference TRBV2 and TRBJ2-7): EPEVTQTPSHQVTQMGQEVILRCVPISNHLYFYWYRQILGQKVEFLVSFYNNEISEKSEIFDDQFSVERPDGSNFTLKIRSTKLEDSAMYFCASSGTGVGYEQYFGPGTRLTVT.

The chain is built from TRBV10-1 and TRBJ1-2, with D uncertain. This CDR3 contains 16 residues. Deletions cut 0 bases from V and 8 bases from J, with 19 bases between. Germline CDR1 reads WNHNN; CDR2 reads SYGVQD (reference sequence). CDR3 bases: TGCGCCAGCAGTGAGTCGATAACCGGTTTCCCTTCCGGCTACACCTTC. Amino acids: CASSESITGFPSGYTF.

The V gene is TRBV9, the J gene TRBJ2-1; D is undetermined. Germline CDR1 and CDR2: SGDLS and YYNGEE. The CDR3 sequence is 13 residues long. The V gene lost 2 bases and the J gene lost 7 bases, with 10 bases spanning the gap. The CDR3 coding sequence is TGTGCCAGCAGCGTGGACCCTGTTAATGAGCAGTTCTTC. Its translation is CASSVDPVNEQFF.

The genes are TRBV18 and TRBJ2-1; D is unclear. The V and J ends lost 6 bases and 5 bases respectively, with 11 bases between them. Germline V gene sequence: CDR1 KGHSH, CDR2 LQKENI. This CDR3 has 13 amino acids. The DNA of the CDR3 is TGTGCCAGCTCCCTAACAGCCAACAATGAGCAGTTCTTC. As protein: CASSLTANNEQFF.

The rearrangement joins TRBV30 to TRBJ1-2, with D tentatively TRBD1 (5 bases). In germline, CDR1 is GTSNPN, CDR2 SVGIG (reference sequence). The CDR3 covers 12 residues. V dropped 8 bases and J dropped 3 bases, with 13 bases sitting between them. The CDR3 protein is CARDHRDYGYTF. The CDR3 region has the DNA TGTGCCAGGGACCACCGGGACTATGGCTACACCTTC.

The chain couples TRBV9 to TRBJ2-1; D perhaps matches TRBD1 (5 bases). Germline assignment: CDR1 SGDLS and CDR2 YYNGEE. V lost 2 bases and J 3 bases, leaving 9 bases between the germline ends. CDR3 length: 14 residues. In DNA form, the CDR3 reads TGTGCCAGCAGCGTCCAGGGCCACTACAATGAGCAGTTCTTC. Amino acid sequence: CASSVQGHYNEQFF. The full variable domain, completed using reference TRBV9 and TRBJ2-1, is DSGVTQTPKHLITATGQRVTLRCSPRSGDLSVYWYQQSLDQGLQFLIQYYNGEERAKGNILERFSAQQFPDLHSELNLSSLELGDSALYFCASSVQGHYNEQFFGPGTRLTVL.